A selection of T cell receptor beta chains follows, all from one sample in a study of T-cell memory formation after mild COVID-19. One entry per CDR3 protein, called by TCRdb with MiXCR from the 5' RACE reads. The data contain around 390,000 distinct CDR3 sequences, approximately 16% of them singletons. Sequencing input: PBMCs or a T cell subset sorted from them (not recorded which). These receptors were obtained from a man between 18 and 35 years old who had mild COVID-19 (a few samples of this study predate the infection). Cell type and time point are not known. Each CDR3 is given with its conserved first and last residue. The order of the fields is V gene, J gene, clone size, D gene, CDR3 DNA, CDR3 protein. A D gene is named only where the DNA matches it firmly. Clone size, where shown, is once, few, many, or a class for clones that have expanded.

V: TRBV12-3/TRBV12-4
J: TRBJ2-5
size: NA
D: NA
DNA: TGTGCCAGCAGTCCCTCAGAAGAGGTAGAGACCCAGTACTTC
CDR3: CASSPSEEVETQYF

V: TRBV20-1
J: TRBJ2-7
size: few
D: NA
DNA: TGCAGTGCTAGGGACAAAAGCTCCTACGAGCAGTACTTC
CDR3: CSARDKSSYEQYF

V: TRBV18
J: TRBJ2-1
size: NA
D: NA
DNA: TGTGCCAGCTCACACTCCGCAGGGGAAGGTAATGAGCAGTTCTTC
CDR3: CASSHSAGEGNEQFF

V: TRBV10-3
J: TRBJ1-1
size: many
D: NA
DNA: TGTGCCATCAGTGGGGACACTAACACTGAAGCTTTCTTT
CDR3: CAISGDTNTEAFF

V: TRBV7-9
J: TRBJ2-5
size: NA
D: NA
DNA: TGTGCCAGCGCCTCGCGGGGGCGGCGAGAGACCCAGTACTTC
CDR3: CASASRGRRETQYF

V: TRBV5-1
J: TRBJ2-1
size: few
D: NA
DNA: TGCGCCAGCACCCCTCCCCTGGTAGGGGCTTACAATGAGCAGTTCTTC
CDR3: CASTPPLVGAYNEQFF

V: TRBV12-3/TRBV12-4
J: TRBJ2-7
size: NA
D: NA
DNA: TGTGCCAGCAGTCCGACAGGATACAATGAGCAGTACTTC
CDR3: CASSPTGYNEQYF

V: TRBV12-5
J: TRBJ2-3
size: NA
D: NA
DNA: TGTGCTAGTGGTTTCCCCGCGGCGGGACCCGAGGATACGCAGTATTTT
CDR3: CASGFPAAGPEDTQYF

V: TRBV11-2
J: TRBJ1-1
size: few
D: TRBD1
DNA: TGTGCCAGCAGATTGACAGGGAGGGGCACTGAAGCTTTCTTT
CDR3: CASRLTGRGTEAFF

V: TRBV6-2/TRBV6-3
J: TRBJ2-5
size: NA
D: NA
DNA: TGTGCCAGCAGCACCAACCTGGCAGACTCCAGAGGGTACCAAGAGACCCAGTACTTC
CDR3: CASSTNLADSRGYQETQYF

V: TRBV5-1
J: TRBJ2-2
size: few
D: NA
DNA: TGCGCCAGCAGCTTACTCACCACCCTCAGGGGGGAGCTGTTTTTT
CDR3: CASSLLTTLRGELFF

V: TRBV7-8
J: TRBJ1-1
size: many
D: TRBD1
DNA: TGTGCCAGCAGCTTAAAGAGGGACAGGGGACGCACTGAAGCTTTCTTT
CDR3: CASSLKRDRGRTEAFF

V: TRBV5-1
J: TRBJ1-2
size: few
D: NA
DNA: TGCGCCAGCAGCTTGGATAGGGCGGAATCTGACTATGGCTACACCTTC
CDR3: CASSLDRAESDYGYTF

V: TRBV5-4
J: TRBJ1-4
size: few
D: NA
DNA: TGTGCCAGCAGCTTGGGACAGGAGAATGAAAAACTGTTTTTT
CDR3: CASSLGQENEKLFF

V: TRBV29-1
J: TRBJ1-1
size: many
D: NA
DNA: TGCAGCGCTCGGACACTTACGAACACTGAAGCTTTCTTT
CDR3: CSARTLTNTEAFF

V: TRBV5-1
J: TRBJ1-1
size: NA
D: NA
DNA: TGCGCCAGCAGCCGCGGGGGAACTATCAACACTGAAGCTTTCTTT
CDR3: CASSRGGTINTEAFF

V: TRBV20-1
J: TRBJ1-2
size: few
D: TRBD1
DNA: TGCAGTGCTCGCACCCGGGACAGGGGCAACTATGGCTACACCTTC
CDR3: CSARTRDRGNYGYTF

V: TRBV13
J: TRBJ1-3
size: NA
D: NA
DNA: TGTGCCAGCAGCTCAGACTCTGGAAACACCATATATTTT
CDR3: CASSSDSGNTIYF

V: TRBV7-2
J: TRBJ1-3
size: few
D: NA
DNA: TGTGCCAGCAGCCCCCCGACCTCTGGAAACACCATATATTTT
CDR3: CASSPPTSGNTIYF

V: TRBV2
J: TRBJ2-7
size: NA
D: TRBD1
DNA: TGTGCCAGCAGTGAAACAGGGGGTCTGGAGCAGTACTTC
CDR3: CASSETGGLEQYF

V: TRBV4-2
J: TRBJ1-5
size: few
D: TRBD1
DNA: TGTGCCAGCAGCCATACGTGGACAGGGATCAATCAGCCCCAGCATTTT
CDR3: CASSHTWTGINQPQHF

V: TRBV7-2
J: TRBJ2-3
size: few
D: TRBD1
DNA: TGTGCCAGCAGCTCTCCGCCCGGGACAGGGGGCGAGGGGGATACGCAGTATTTT
CDR3: CASSSPPGTGGEGDTQYF

V: TRBV12-3/TRBV12-4
J: TRBJ1-5
size: few
D: NA
DNA: TGTGCCAGCAGCCAGACTACATTCGGCAATCAGCCCCAGCATTTT
CDR3: CASSQTTFGNQPQHF

V: TRBV7-6
J: TRBJ2-3
size: few
D: TRBD2
DNA: TGTGCCAGCAGCTTGTTCGGGGGGGGTGCAGATACGCAGTATTTT
CDR3: CASSLFGGGADTQYF

V: TRBV4-1
J: TRBJ2-5
size: NA
D: TRBD2
DNA: TGCGCCAGCAGCAGCACTAGCGGGGTTGAGACCCAGTACTTC
CDR3: CASSSTSGVETQYF

V: TRBV29-1
J: TRBJ2-5
size: few
D: NA
DNA: TGCAGCGTTGTACCGGCAGGGGTTGGAGAGACCCAGTACTTC
CDR3: CSVVPAGVGETQYF

V: TRBV15
J: TRBJ2-5
size: few
D: TRBD2
DNA: TGTGCCACCAGCAGAGATCGGGGACTAGGGGAGACCCAGTACTTC
CDR3: CATSRDRGLGETQYF

V: TRBV4-1
J: TRBJ2-7
size: many
D: NA
DNA: TGCGCCAGCAGCCAAGATCCGACACCGTCCTACGAGCAGTACTTC
CDR3: CASSQDPTPSYEQYF

V: TRBV19
J: TRBJ1-2
size: NA
D: NA
DNA: TGTGCCAGTAGTATAGACGGCAGCGCAAGGGATGGCTACACCTTC
CDR3: CASSIDGSARDGYTF

V: TRBV29-1
J: TRBJ2-1
size: NA
D: NA
DNA: TGCAGCGTTGTACAAGGCTCCTACAATGAGCAGTTCTTC
CDR3: CSVVQGSYNEQFF

V: TRBV5-1
J: TRBJ1-1
size: NA
D: NA
DNA: TGCGCCAGCAGCTTGATGGGACATGGGTCCTATCCCACTGAAGCTTTCTTT
CDR3: CASSLMGHGSYPTEAFF

V: TRBV29-1
J: TRBJ2-1
size: many
D: TRBD2
DNA: TGCAGCGCCGCTCGGGGGGGTTCCTACAATGAGCAGTTCTTC
CDR3: CSAARGGSYNEQFF

V: TRBV29-1
J: TRBJ1-1
size: NA
D: TRBD1
DNA: TGCAGCGGTACCTATAGGACAGGGGAGACTGAAGCTTTCTTT
CDR3: CSGTYRTGETEAFF

V: TRBV12-3/TRBV12-4
J: TRBJ2-3
size: NA
D: TRBD2
DNA: TGTGCCAGCAGCGTAGCGGGAGTCACAGATACGCAGTATTTT
CDR3: CASSVAGVTDTQYF

V: TRBV6-2/TRBV6-3
J: TRBJ1-6
size: few
D: TRBD1
DNA: TGTGCCAGCAGTACGCCGACAGGGAGGGATTCACCCCTCCACTTT
CDR3: CASSTPTGRDSPLHF

V: TRBV6-4
J: TRBJ2-5
size: few
D: NA
DNA: TGTGCCAGCAGTGACTGGGAGGGGGGATTTGGTCAAGAGACCCAGTACTTC
CDR3: CASSDWEGGFGQETQYF

V: TRBV20-1
J: TRBJ2-3
size: few
D: TRBD2
DNA: TGCAGTGCTAGAGATCCCCTAGCGGGCACAGATACGCAGTATTTT
CDR3: CSARDPLAGTDTQYF

V: TRBV25-1
J: TRBJ2-4
size: few
D: TRBD2
DNA: TGTGCCAGCAGTGAATGGGGAGGGTTAGGGAACATTCAGTACTTC
CDR3: CASSEWGGLGNIQYF

V: TRBV12-3/TRBV12-4
J: TRBJ2-3
size: many
D: NA
DNA: TGTGCCAGCACCTCTTCTCAAGATACGCAGTATTTT
CDR3: CASTSSQDTQYF

V: TRBV7-2
J: TRBJ2-5
size: NA
D: NA
DNA: TGTGCCAGCAGCTTAGCCCAGAGGGGTCCACAAGAGACCCAGTACTTC
CDR3: CASSLAQRGPQETQYF

V: TRBV4-3
J: TRBJ2-5
size: NA
D: NA
DNA: TGCGCCAGCAGCCAAGATTCCTTTAGGGCGCGACCCCAAGAGACCCAGTACTTC
CDR3: CASSQDSFRARPQETQYF

V: TRBV5-1
J: TRBJ2-3
size: NA
D: TRBD1
DNA: TGCGCCAGCAGCTCCTTCCCGGGACAGGGCACAGATACGCAGTATTTT
CDR3: CASSSFPGQGTDTQYF

V: TRBV10-3
J: TRBJ2-5
size: NA
D: NA
DNA: TGTGCCATCAGTGAGTCACCCCGCTTCGAGGGCCAAGAGACCCAGTACTTC
CDR3: CAISESPRFEGQETQYF

V: TRBV7-2
J: TRBJ2-3
size: few
D: NA
DNA: TGTGCCAGCAGCTTTGGTATGGGCAGCACAGATACGCAGTATTTT
CDR3: CASSFGMGSTDTQYF

V: TRBV6-2/TRBV6-3
J: TRBJ2-5
size: few
D: NA
DNA: TGTGCCAGCAGTTATAGCCGGGACGCCCAGTACTTC
CDR3: CASSYSRDAQYF

V: TRBV4-2
J: TRBJ1-2
size: NA
D: NA
DNA: TGTGCCAGCAGCCAAAAGGACATGCCCTATGGCTACACCTTC
CDR3: CASSQKDMPYGYTF

V: TRBV7-9
J: TRBJ2-6
size: few
D: NA
DNA: TGTGCCAGCAGCCGACGGTCGGTGGCTGGGGCCAACGTCCTGACTTTC
CDR3: CASSRRSVAGANVLTF

V: TRBV6-5
J: TRBJ2-5
size: NA
D: NA
DNA: TGTGCCAGCAGTATGGGGAGAGACCAGTACTTC
CDR3: CASSMGRDQYF

V: TRBV28
J: TRBJ2-3
size: NA
D: TRBD2
DNA: TGTGCCAGCACCGCTAGCGGGGGAAGCACATATACGCAGTATTTT
CDR3: CASTASGGSTYTQYF

V: TRBV24-1
J: TRBJ2-2
size: NA
D: TRBD1
DNA: TGTGCCACCAGTGAGCCTTTGGGACAGGGGGCATTCACCGGGGAGCTGTTTTTT
CDR3: CATSEPLGQGAFTGELFF

V: TRBV11-3
J: TRBJ1-1
size: NA
D: NA
DNA: TGTGCCAGCAGCTTCCGGGGGGCCACTGAAGCTTTCTTT
CDR3: CASSFRGATEAFF

V: TRBV7-2
J: TRBJ2-5
size: few
D: TRBD2
DNA: TGTGCCAGCAGCCGGACTAGCGGGCTTGATACCCAGTACTTC
CDR3: CASSRTSGLDTQYF

V: TRBV6-6
J: TRBJ1-2
size: NA
D: TRBD1
DNA: TGTGCCAGCAGTTACCCCGGGACAGCATCCTATGGCTACACCTTC
CDR3: CASSYPGTASYGYTF

V: TRBV30
J: TRBJ2-1
size: NA
D: TRBD2
DNA: TGTGCCTGGACACCGGGACTAGCGGCTAACAATGAGCAGTTCTTC
CDR3: CAWTPGLAANNEQFF

V: TRBV2
J: TRBJ2-2
size: many
D: NA
DNA: TGTGCCAGCAGCGTTGATTACACCGGGGAGCTGTTTTTT
CDR3: CASSVDYTGELFF

V: TRBV12-3/TRBV12-4
J: TRBJ2-7
size: few
D: TRBD1
DNA: TGTGCCAGCAGCGCTGCGGGACAGGCTTCCTACGAGCAGTACTTC
CDR3: CASSAAGQASYEQYF

V: TRBV7-6
J: TRBJ2-2
size: NA
D: TRBD1
DNA: TGTGCCAGCAGCACCCTCCAGGGGGCGAACACCGGGGAGCTGTTTTTT
CDR3: CASSTLQGANTGELFF

V: TRBV6-2/TRBV6-3
J: TRBJ2-3
size: few
D: NA
DNA: TGTGCCAGCAGTTACTCGGGCTGGGATACGCAGTATTTT
CDR3: CASSYSGWDTQYF

V: TRBV11-3
J: TRBJ1-1
size: NA
D: NA
DNA: TGTGCCAGCAGCCTTCTGGGCGATTCCACTGAAGCTTTCTTT
CDR3: CASSLLGDSTEAFF

V: TRBV12-3/TRBV12-4
J: TRBJ2-1
size: once
D: TRBD2
DNA: TGTGCCAGCAGCACCCACGCGGGAGAGCAGGAGCAGTTCTTC
CDR3: CASSTHAGEQEQFF